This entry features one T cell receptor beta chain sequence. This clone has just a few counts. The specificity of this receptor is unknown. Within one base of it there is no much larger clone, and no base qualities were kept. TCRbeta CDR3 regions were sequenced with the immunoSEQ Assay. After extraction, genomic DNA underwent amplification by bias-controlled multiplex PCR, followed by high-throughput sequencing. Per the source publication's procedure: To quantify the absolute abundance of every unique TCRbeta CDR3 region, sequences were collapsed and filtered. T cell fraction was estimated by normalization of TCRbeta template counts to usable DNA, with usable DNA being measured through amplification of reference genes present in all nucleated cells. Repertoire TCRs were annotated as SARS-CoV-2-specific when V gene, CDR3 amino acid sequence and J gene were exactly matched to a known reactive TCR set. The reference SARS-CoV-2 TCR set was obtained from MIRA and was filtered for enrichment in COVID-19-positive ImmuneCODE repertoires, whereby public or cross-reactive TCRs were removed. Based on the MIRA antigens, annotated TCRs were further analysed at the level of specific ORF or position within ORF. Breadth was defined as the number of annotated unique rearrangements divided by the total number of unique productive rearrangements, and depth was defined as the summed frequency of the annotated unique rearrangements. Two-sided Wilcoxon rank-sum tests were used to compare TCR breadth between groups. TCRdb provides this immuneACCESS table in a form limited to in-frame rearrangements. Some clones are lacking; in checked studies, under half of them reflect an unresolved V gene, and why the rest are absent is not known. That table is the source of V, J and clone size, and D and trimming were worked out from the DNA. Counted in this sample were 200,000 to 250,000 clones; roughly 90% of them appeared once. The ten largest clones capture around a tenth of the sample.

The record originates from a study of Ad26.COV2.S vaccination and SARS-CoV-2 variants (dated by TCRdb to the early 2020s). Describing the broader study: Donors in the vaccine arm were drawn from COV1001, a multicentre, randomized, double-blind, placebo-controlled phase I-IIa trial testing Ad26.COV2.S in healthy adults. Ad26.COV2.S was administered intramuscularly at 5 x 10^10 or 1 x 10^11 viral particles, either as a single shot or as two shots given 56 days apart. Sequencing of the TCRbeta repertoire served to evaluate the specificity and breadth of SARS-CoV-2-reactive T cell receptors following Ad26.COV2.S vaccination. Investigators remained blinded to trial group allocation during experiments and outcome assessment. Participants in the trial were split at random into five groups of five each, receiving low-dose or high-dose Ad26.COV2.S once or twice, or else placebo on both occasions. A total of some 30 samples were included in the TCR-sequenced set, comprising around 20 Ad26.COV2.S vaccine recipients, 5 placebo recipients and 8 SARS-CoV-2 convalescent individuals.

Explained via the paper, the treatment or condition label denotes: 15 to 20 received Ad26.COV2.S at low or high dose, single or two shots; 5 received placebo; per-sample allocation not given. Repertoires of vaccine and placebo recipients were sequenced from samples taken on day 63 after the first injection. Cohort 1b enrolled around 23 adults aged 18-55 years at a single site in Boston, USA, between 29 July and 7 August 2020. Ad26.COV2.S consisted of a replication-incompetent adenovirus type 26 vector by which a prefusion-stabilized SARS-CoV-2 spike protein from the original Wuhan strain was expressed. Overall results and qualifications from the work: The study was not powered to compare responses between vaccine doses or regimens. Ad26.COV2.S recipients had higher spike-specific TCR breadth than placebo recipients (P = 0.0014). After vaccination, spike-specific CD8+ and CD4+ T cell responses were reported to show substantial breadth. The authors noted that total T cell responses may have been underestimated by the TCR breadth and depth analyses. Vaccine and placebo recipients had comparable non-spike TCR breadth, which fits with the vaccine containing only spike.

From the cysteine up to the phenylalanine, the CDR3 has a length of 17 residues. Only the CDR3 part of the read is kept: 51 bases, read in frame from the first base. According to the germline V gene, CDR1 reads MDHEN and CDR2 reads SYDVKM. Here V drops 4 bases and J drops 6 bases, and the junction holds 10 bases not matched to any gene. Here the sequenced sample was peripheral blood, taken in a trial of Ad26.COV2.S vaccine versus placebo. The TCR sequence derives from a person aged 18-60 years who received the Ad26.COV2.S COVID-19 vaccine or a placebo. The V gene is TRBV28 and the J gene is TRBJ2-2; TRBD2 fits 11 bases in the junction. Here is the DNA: TGTGCCAGCAGTTCCTGGACTTTAGCGGGGGGGCCCGGGGAGCTGTTTTTT. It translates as CASSSWTLAGGPGELFF.